This TCR beta chain was sequenced in a study of shared clonotypes between healthy human individuals. Each PCR replicate from the sorted subsets contained 150 to 200 ng DNA, which is 25,000 to 30,000 T cell genomes. The assay was immunoSEQ multiplex PCR, and TCRdb's table has in-frame clones only and misses some. The sample lists fewer than 2.5 million clones; 90% to 95% were seen once. Comments on this clone: Its cognate antigen is unknown.

Overall study results and limits: Sorted-subset sequencing, rarefaction showed, was incomplete despite large depth. A reduction in generation probabilities was seen for non-shared clonotypes relative to those shared by all four donors.

The CD4+ fraction was divided into a CD45RA+ naive subset and a CD45RA-negative memory subset. The CDR3 is 20 residues long. Looked up from germline, CDR1 is MNHEY and CDR2 is SMNVEV (reference sequence). With 8 bases removed from V and 5 bases from J, the gap between germline ends came to 34 bases. Sequencing input: naive CD4+ T cells from PBMCs. The sample's subset: CD45RA+ positively selected. The V gene is TRBV27, the J gene TRBJ1-5, with D maybe TRBD1 (5 bases). This TCR was sampled from a man between 18 and 35 years old in good health. Some clones in this sample may be carry-over from other donors' samples. The CDR3 here is CASDRSWGSGREGRHQPQHF. Here the CDR3 DNA reads TGTGCCAGCGACCGCAGCTGGGGCAGTGGTCGGGAGGGCCGACATCAGCCCCAGCATTTT.